This paragraph reports one T cell receptor (beta chain). Sequencing ends 3 residues short of the CDR3 end; the germline J gene provides the rest. V lost 7 bases and J lost 4; bases outside the gene matches: 9. Germline-derived CDR1 and CDR2 are SGHVS and FQNEAQ. The CDR3 is made up of 15 amino acids. Genomic DNA, averaging 1200 ng per sample, yielded TCR beta CDR3 via immunoSEQ. Libraries were prepared by immunoSEQ multiplex PCR; TCRdb keeps only in-frame clonotypes and omits some of them. The listing records roughly 30,000 clones. The sample belongs to a study of T cells in women clearing cervical HPV infection.

The sequence was obtained from a woman aged 18-70 years with a cervical HPV16 infection that either progressed to CIN3+ or cleared (not recorded which). The sequencing sample was made of blood buffy coat. The chain uses TRBV7-8 and TRBJ2-1; 8 bases agree with TRBD2. The CDR3 is CASNYGGGPYNEQFF. The CDR3 DNA, read in part, is TGTGCCAGCAATTACGGGGGGGGCCCTTACAATGAG.